The source of this T cell receptor (beta chain) is a study of T cell repertoires and Cas9 in healthy adults. Clones were read by immunoSEQ multiplex PCR, and TCRdb kept only the in-frame ones, dropping some. The data hold 20,000 to 25,000 clones, with approximately 90% observed a single time. V shed 1 base, J shed 0 bases, and the junction held 23 bases outside the gene matches. The CDR3 has 23 amino acids. Per the germline V gene, CDR1 is LGHNT and CDR2 is FRNRAP. Sequencing was done on a sample of CD4+ effector T cells (CD127+, CD25-, CD137-, CD154-) from PBMCs; culture status not recorded. The clonotype originates from a human donor in good health. The gene calls are TRBV12-5 and TRBJ2-2, with 7 nucleotides matching TRBD1. The CDR3 loop reads CASGLAAAGYGPDRRSNTGELFF. The CDR3 region has the DNA TGTGCTAGTGGTTTGGCCGCCGCCGGGTATGGACCGGACAGGCGATCGAACACCGGGGAGCTGTTTTTT.